Listed below are T cell receptor beta chains from one sample, sequenced in a study of T cells in Graves' hyperthyroidism and ophthalmopathy. From the multiplex PCR reads, TCRdb called clonotypes with MiXCR, one entry per CDR3 protein. The data show roughly 420,000 distinct CDR3 sequences, approximately 14% seen once. Sequenced input: blood. Receptors originate from a woman between 18 and 29 years old with Graves' hyperthyroidism. The CDR3 runs from the conserved cysteine through the conserved F or W. D genes are given only for firm matches. Clone size is shown for a subset of rows, as once, few, many or a class of expanded clone.

NA,TRBJ1-2,NA,TRBV11-1,TGTGCCAGCAGCGCCAAAGACGGGGTCGAAGGCTACACCTTC,CASSAKDGVEGYTF
NA,TRBJ1-5,NA,TRBV5-6,TGTGCCAGCAGCCTCACAGGGTTGGGGAGCAATCAGCCCCAGCATTTT,CASSLTGLGSNQPQHF
many,TRBJ1-4,NA,TRBV12-3/TRBV12-4,TGTGCCAGCAGTATGGGATCCCCTAATGAAAAACTGTTTTTT,CASSMGSPNEKLFF
NA,TRBJ2-3,NA,TRBV6-6,TGTGCCAGCAGTTACTCGGGAGGGGCGGGGGCCCCGCAGTATTTT,CASSYSGGAGAPQYF
many,TRBJ1-2,NA,TRBV6-1,TGTGCCAGCAGCCCCCCAGGCTATGGCTACACCTTC,CASSPPGYGYTF
few,TRBJ2-1,TRBD2,TRBV19,TGTGCCAGTAGTATCGTGACTAGCGGGGGGGCGGTGAATGAGCAGTTCTTC,CASSIVTSGGAVNEQFF
many,TRBJ1-1,TRBD1,TRBV6-1,TGTGCCAGCAGTTGGGACAGGGCGAACACTGAAGCTTTCTTT,CASSWDRANTEAFF
many,TRBJ1-1,NA,TRBV4-1,TGCGCCAGCAGCCAAGCTGGGGGGAACACTGAAGCTTTCTTT,CASSQAGGNTEAFF
many,TRBJ2-7,NA,TRBV27,TGTGCCAGCAGTCCCACCCCTATGAGGGAGCAGTACTTC,CASSPTPMREQYF
NA,TRBJ2-3,NA,TRBV10-2,TGCGCCAGCAGTGAAGGGGCTAGGCCCGATACGCAGTATTTT,CASSEGARPDTQYF
many,TRBJ1-1,TRBD1,TRBV5-1,TGCGCCAGCAGCTTGGTTCCAGGGGGCGCGGGGAACACTGAAGCTTTCTTT,CASSLVPGGAGNTEAFF
NA,TRBJ1-2,TRBD1,TRBV7-8,TGTGCCAGCAGCCAGCGGGACAGGGCTGGCTATGGCTACACCTTC,CASSQRDRAGYGYTF
many,TRBJ2-1,NA,TRBV28,TGTGCCAGCAGTTTAGGACAAACGATACGGATGGATGAGCAGTTCTTC,CASSLGQTIRMDEQFF
many,TRBJ2-2,NA,TRBV2,TGTGCCAGCCGGGGTTGGGGAGATCACACCGGGGAGCTGTTTTTT,CASRGWGDHTGELFF
many,TRBJ2-2,NA,TRBV7-2,TGTGCCAGCAGCTTTCCCCGTTCGGGATCGAACACCGGGGAGCTGTTTTTT,CASSFPRSGSNTGELFF
few,TRBJ2-5,TRBD2,TRBV3-1,TGTGCCAGCAGCCCTCCCGGGGCGGGGGGGACCCAGTACTTC,CASSPPGAGGTQYF
NA,TRBJ2-4,NA,TRBV7-3,TGTGCCAGCAGCTTAGGGGGGTCTACCGGCCAAAACATTCAGTACTTC,CASSLGGSTGQNIQYF
many,TRBJ2-5,NA,TRBV6-1,TGTGCCAGCAGTGAAGTGTTAACGTACCAAGAGACCCAGTACTTC,CASSEVLTYQETQYF
many,TRBJ2-3,TRBD1,TRBV20-1,TGCAGTGCTGGGGGACAGTCTAGCACAGATACGCAGTATTTT,CSAGGQSSTDTQYF
NA,TRBJ2-1,NA,TRBV6-1,TGTGCCAGCAGTGAGGATGCCCACAATGAGCAGTTCTTC,CASSEDAHNEQFF
many,TRBJ2-7,TRBD2,TRBV12-3/TRBV12-4,TGTGCCAGCAGCACCGGACTAGCGGGAGGCGAGCAGTACTTC,CASSTGLAGGEQYF
NA,TRBJ2-2,TRBD2,TRBV12-3/TRBV12-4,TGTGCCAGCAGCCCCCTGAGCGTACTAGCGGGGGGGCGCGCCACCGGGGAGCTGTTTTTT,CASSPLSVLAGGRATGELFF
NA,TRBJ1-5,NA,TRBV10-3,TGTGCCATCAGTGAGACGGAAGTAGAACAGCCCCAGCATTTT,CAISETEVEQPQHF
many,TRBJ1-2,NA,TRBV20-1,TGCAGTGCTAGAGAAGACGGCAGTCCTAACTATGGCTACACCTTC,CSAREDGSPNYGYTF
NA,TRBJ1-5,NA,TRBV20-1,TGCAGTGCTTACCGGGACTCGCGAGCATGGGGGCCCCAGCATTTT,CSAYRDSRAWGPQHF
few,TRBJ2-3,NA,TRBV9,TGTGCCAGCAGCGTAGTCGAGGGTTTAGATACGCAGTATTTT,CASSVVEGLDTQYF